A single sample is the source of the 9 T cell receptor beta chains below, sequenced in a study of blood T cell repertoires in COVID-19. Clones were sequenced by immunoSEQ multiplex PCR, and TCRdb holds only the in-frame ones, with some missing. The repertoire consists of a few hundred thousand clones, with 75% to 90% occurring once and the leading ten covering around 0.84%. The sample taken for sequencing was peripheral blood. These receptors were taken from a man aged 25-40 years with acute or convalescent COVID-19.

The chain is built from TRBV12-3 or TRBV12-4 and TRBJ1-1; maybe TRBD1 (6 bases). V lost 2 bases, J lost 7 bases, and 8 bases lay in between. This CDR3 has 12 amino acids. The DNA of the CDR3 is TGTGCCAGCAGTTTAAGGGGGTTTGAAGCTTTCTTT. It yields the protein CASSLRGFEAFF.

The chain has TRBV19 and TRBJ1-5; D remains ambiguous. This CDR3 contains 14 residues. Trimming cost V 3 bases and J 9 bases, with 15 bases left between them. Germline values: CDR1 LNHDA, CDR2 SQIVND (reference sequence). The DNA for the CDR3 is TGTGCCAGTAGTATTACTCGACTCCGTCCGCCCCAGCATTTT. Translating gives CASSITRLRPPQHF.

J is TRBJ2-7 and V is TRBV4-1; the D is unclear. The V end lost 5 bases, the J end lost 5 bases, and 13 bases lay between the germline ends. The CDR3 runs to 13 residues. CDR1 is MGHRA, CDR2 YSYEKL, per germline. CDR3 protein: CASSSIPEDEQYF. The CDR3 DNA reads as TGCGCCAGCAGCTCGATTCCCGAGGACGAGCAGTACTTC.

This clone was counted between two and nine times. The V call is TRBV6-1, the J call TRBJ1-5, with TRBD1 matching over 8 bases. The CDR3 is 14 residues long. V lost 2 bases and J lost 5; bases outside the gene matches: 2. Looked up from germline, CDR1 is MNHNS and CDR2 is SASEGT. The CDR3 spells CASSESRGHQPQHF. As DNA, the CDR3 is TGTGCCAGCAGTGAATCCAGGGGGCATCAGCCCCAGCATTTT.

This clone has just one count. The chain carries TRBV12-3 or TRBV12-4 and TRBJ1-3; 7 bases are shared with TRBD1. CDR3 size: 13 residues. V was clipped by 6 bases and J by 8 bases; unmatched bases: 7. Here the CDR3 DNA reads TGTGCCAGCAGAGGGACAGTCACCCACACCATATATTTT. Translation gives CASRGTVTHTIYF.

In DNA form, the CDR3 reads TGTGCCAGCAGCTTAGTGGCGGGGCAGCCCCTCCACTTT. This encodes CASSLVAGQPLHF. This chain connects TRBV7-8 to TRBJ1-6; the D gene is possibly TRBD1 (5 bases). Germline values: CDR1 SGHVS, CDR2 FQNEAQ. This CDR3 is 13 amino acids long. The V end lost 1 base, the J end lost 13 bases, and 11 bases lay between the germline ends.

The chain carries TRBV4-1 and TRBJ1-2, with a tentative D call TRBD1 (5 bases). CDR3 length: 15 amino acids. V was trimmed by 1 base and J by 3 bases, leaving 12 bases between them. Germline CDR1 reads MGHRA; CDR2 reads YSYEKL. The CDR3 nucleotides read TGCGCCAGCAGCCAAGTAGGGGCGGGGGACTATGGCTACACCTTC. Translating it yields CASSQVGAGDYGYTF.

The chain joins TRBV5-1 to TRBJ1-3; 7 bases fit TRBD1. Per germline, CDR1 SGHRS and CDR2 YFSETQ. The CDR3 length is 17 residues. V lost 0 bases, J lost 0 bases, and 6 bases stayed unmatched. CDR3 bases: TGCGCCAGCAGCTTGGCCCCCGGGACAGCCTCTGGAAACACCATATATTTT. Translation gives CASSLAPGTASGNTIYF.

CDR3 DNA: TGTGCCAGCAGCTTGATGGGCTTCAGTGGCTACACCTTC. Its protein product is CASSLMGFSGYTF. This rearrangement joins TRBV12-3 or TRBV12-4 to TRBJ1-2; D is unclear. V lost 6 bases to trimming and J lost 7 bases, with 15 bases between them. The CDR3 runs to 13 residues.